The sample holds one count of the clone carrying this TCR beta chain. Antigen: not known. The data originate from a study of cytomegalovirus exposure and HLA in healthy donors. Whole-study context: Earlier, 150 million to 200 million T cells were analyzed, and fewer than 120 million unique TCR beta sequences were found among them. Most donors, more than 80% of more than 300 genotyped, fell in the Caucasian-associated ancestry cluster. Points from the study as a whole: Based on reports, TCR beta sequences accurately predicted HLA-A and HLA-B alleles for most subjects. TCR beta chains numbering more than 150 were designated cytomegalovirus-associated.

Both 60 Vbeta primers and 13 Jbeta primers went into the PCR. Sequencing used immunoSEQ multiplex PCR; TCRdb keeps in-frame clones, though not all of them. The data hold 150,000 to 200,000 clones, with around 87% observed a single time. V was shortened by 3 bases and J by 0 bases, with 9 bases between the two germline ends. Germline CDR1 KGHSH, CDR2 LQKENI. This CDR3 is built from 15 residues. This TCR derives from a boy aged 2 to 10 in good health and CMV-seronegative. Sequencing used PBMCs. The rearrangement uses TRBV18 and TRBJ1-3; perhaps TRBD1 as D (5 bases). The CDR3 DNA reads TGTGCCAGCTCACCTTCCGGGGGCTCTGGAAACACCATATATTTT. It is translated as CASSPSGGSGNTIYF.